This T cell receptor beta chain was retrieved from a study of blood T cells in healthy people across ages. Broader study findings: Among long-lived donors, naive CD4+ cells were more numerous and diversity higher than in aged donors.

Germline lookup yields CDR1 DFQATT and CDR2 SNEGSKA (reference sequence). Trimming stripped 6 bases from V and 8 bases from J, with 27 bases between. This CDR3 is built from 16 residues. For this clonotype: Its antigen is not identified.

Then a second PCR, running roughly 7 to 11 cycles, was carried out with a sample-barcoded 5' primer and a J-beta primer mix. One entry per CDR3 protein, called by TCRdb with MiXCR from the 5' RACE reads. This sample has 700,000 or so distinct CDR3 sequences, with 40% to 50% found just once. Sequencing was performed on blood. This receptor was taken from a man at least 80 years old in good health. This sequence joins TRBV20-1 and TRBJ2-3, with D possibly TRBD2 on 5 matching bases. The DNA for the CDR3 is TGCAGTGCCCCCCAGAGGGCTAGCTCCGCGTCGGGTACGCAGTATTTT. Protein sequence: CSAPQRASSASGTQYF.